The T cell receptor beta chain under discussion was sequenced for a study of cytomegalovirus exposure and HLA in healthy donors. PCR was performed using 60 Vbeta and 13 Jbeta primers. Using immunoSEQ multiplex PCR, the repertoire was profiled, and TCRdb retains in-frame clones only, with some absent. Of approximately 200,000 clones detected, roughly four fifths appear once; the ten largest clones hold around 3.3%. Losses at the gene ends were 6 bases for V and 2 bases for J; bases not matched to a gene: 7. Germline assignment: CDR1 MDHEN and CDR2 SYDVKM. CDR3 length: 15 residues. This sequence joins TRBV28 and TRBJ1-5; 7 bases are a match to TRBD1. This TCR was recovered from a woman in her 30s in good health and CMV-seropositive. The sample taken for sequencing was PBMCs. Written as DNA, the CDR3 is TGTGCCAGCAGGCGACAGGGAAATGGCAATCAGCCCCAGCATTTT. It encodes CASRRQGNGNQPQHF.